Listed here are 18 T cell receptor beta chains from one sample, sequenced in a study of beta chain features in type 1 diabetes. Study results and limitations: Significant though moderate, a shortening of TCRB CDR3s appeared in all four CD4+ subsets of Type 1 diabetes patients.

Expressed TCRB transcripts were sequenced, since all the RNA that had been isolated was reverse transcribed. Method: immunoSEQ multiplex PCR; TCRdb's copy keeps in-frame clones and lacks some. The sample includes roughly 730,000 clones, under 15% of them seen just once. The antigens these receptors bind are not known. Sequencing was done on a sample of naive CD4+ T cells from blood. These receptors came from a man younger than 30 with type 1 diabetes.

The chain recombines TRBV30 with TRBJ1-2; 8 nucleotides line up with TRBD1. From germline, CDR1 is GTSNPN and CDR2 SVGIG (reference sequence). J lost 4 bases, V lost 0 bases, and 7 bases had no gene match. The CDR3 length is 15 residues. The CDR3 nucleotides read TGTGCCTGGAGTGTACTACAGGGGGAGGGCTATGGCTACACCTTC. It specifies CAWSVLQGEGYGYTF. The entire variable domain, with the rest obtained from reference TRBV30 and TRBJ1-2, is as follows: SQTIHQWPATLVQPVGSPLSLECTVEGTSNPNLYWYRQAAGRGLQLLFYSVGIGQISSEVPQNLSASRPQDRQFILSSKKLLLSDSGFYLCAWSVLQGEGYGYTFGSGTRLTVV.

The chain carries TRBV11-2 and TRBJ1-1; D not certain. CDR3 size: 13 residues. With 3 bases removed from V and 1 base from J, the gap between germline ends came to 6 bases. Per germline, CDR1 SGHAT and CDR2 FQNNGV. Here the CDR3 reads CASSLDWNTEAFF. The CDR3 nucleotides are TGTGCCAGCAGCTTGGACTGGAACACTGAAGCTTTCTTT.

This clone was seen more than once but under ten times. The chain carries TRBV11-2 and TRBJ2-3; no clear D. V lost 5 bases, J lost 5 bases, and 14 bases lay in between. The CDR3 has 14 residues. From germline, CDR1 is SGHAT and CDR2 FQNNGV. This CDR3 is CASSPSSGRDTQYF. For the CDR3, the DNA is TGTGCCAGCAGCCCTTCTTCGGGCAGAGATACGCAGTATTTT.

The rearrangement uses TRBV4-1 and TRBJ1-1; 9 bases line up with TRBD1. The CDR3 is 15 amino acids. Per germline, CDR1 MGHRA and CDR2 YSYEKL. V lost 1 base and J lost 4; bases outside the gene matches: 4. Here the CDR3 DNA reads TGCGCCAGCAGCCAAGCGGGGACAGGGCGCACTGAAGCTTTCTTT. Residues: CASSQAGTGRTEAFF.

V and J are TRBV4-1 and TRBJ2-1, with D possibly being TRBD1 or TRBD2 (5 bases each). The V end lost 1 base, the J end lost 3 bases, and 16 bases lay between the germline ends. The CDR3 length is 17 residues. Germline V gene data show CDR1 as MGHRA and CDR2 as YSYEKL. This CDR3 is CASSQARGKGLYNEQFF. The CDR3 DNA reads TGCGCCAGCAGCCAAGCTAGAGGGAAGGGGCTCTACAATGAGCAGTTCTTC.

The rearrangement links TRBV30 to TRBJ1-1; a weak D match, TRBD1 (5 bases). Looked up from germline, CDR1 is GTSNPN and CDR2 is SVGIG (reference sequence). The ends were cut back, 4 bases at V and 0 bases at J, with 18 bases in the middle. The CDR3 covers 16 residues. CDR3 loop: CAWTVPIQVMNTEAFF. The CDR3 DNA is TGTGCCTGGACCGTACCTATACAGGTCATGAACACTGAAGCTTTCTTT.

The chain links TRBV6-1 to TRBJ2-5, with 7 bases matching TRBD2. The CDR3 runs to 13 residues. Trimming took 7 bases from V and 4 from J; bases not matched to a gene: 6. In germline, CDR1 is MNHNS, CDR2 SASEGT. In DNA form, the CDR3 reads TGTGCCAGCACCGGGGGGTGGCGAGAGACCCAGTACTTC. Protein: CASTGGWRETQYF.

The chain couples TRBV30 to TRBJ2-1; 10 bases are shared with TRBD2. This CDR3 has 18 amino acids. Germline CDR1 and CDR2: GTSNPN and SVGIG (reference sequence). J lost 6 bases, V lost 0 bases, and 14 bases had no gene match. In nucleotides, the CDR3 is TGTGCCTGGAGTGTAAGACCCTATCTAGCGGGGGCCATCAATGAGCAGTTCTTC. Encoded protein: CAWSVRPYLAGAINEQFF.

The chain is built from TRBV15 and TRBJ1-4, with 8 positions matching TRBD1. This CDR3 comprises 14 residues. Germline V gene lookup returns CDR1 LNHNV and CDR2 YYDKDF (reference sequence). The V segment lost 4 bases and the J segment 8 bases; nucleotides outside the gene matches: 6. Written as DNA, the CDR3 is TGTGCCACCAGCATGGACAGGGTAGGGGAAAAACTGTTTTTT. It encodes CATSMDRVGEKLFF.

This clone has just a few counts. The chain has TRBV27 and TRBJ1-6; TRBD1 matches at 8 bases. The CDR3 extends over 14 amino acids. Germline V gene lookup returns CDR1 MNHEY and CDR2 SMNVEV (reference sequence). J lost 7 bases, V lost 3 bases, and 2 bases had no gene match. Here the CDR3 reads CASSFDRGNSPLHF. DNA for the CDR3: TGTGCCAGCAGTTTTGACAGGGGAAATTCACCCCTCCACTTT.

This clone turned up a few times. The chain employs TRBV30 and TRBJ2-7; 7 bases align to TRBD1. The trim removed 8 bases at V and 3 bases at J, leaving 7 bases unmatched. The CDR3 is made up of 12 amino acids. The V gene's germline CDR1 is GTSNPN and CDR2 SVGIG (reference sequence). The CDR3 nucleotides read TGTGCCATGGCAGGGGGTGTCTACGAGCAGTACTTC. This encodes CAMAGGVYEQYF.

The chain uses TRBV25-1 and TRBJ1-3; unclear D gene. V was pared by 4 bases and J by 3 bases, with 10 bases between. This CDR3 is 14 amino acids long. Germline V gene data show CDR1 as MGHDK and CDR2 as SYGVNS. This CDR3 reads CASSGIAVGNTIYF. CDR3 DNA: TGTGCCAGCAGTGGTATCGCGGTTGGAAACACCATATATTTT.

This clone was detected only a few times. The rearrangement joins TRBV5-1 to TRBJ1-5; D unclear. Trimming took 1 base from V and 4 from J, leaving 9 bases between them. Germline loops: CDR1 SGHRS, CDR2 YFSETQ. The CDR3 is 14 residues long. CDR3 DNA: TGCGCCAGCAGCTTGTACGGTGGTAATCAGCCCCAGCATTTT. This encodes CASSLYGGNQPQHF.

The rearrangement links TRBV2 to TRBJ2-7; TRBD1 matches at 12 bases. This CDR3 has 15 amino acids. The germline V gene has CDR1 SNHLY and CDR2 FYNNEI. The V gene end was trimmed by 4 bases and the J gene end by 2 bases; junction bases not matched to a gene: 3. For the CDR3, the DNA is TGTGCCAGCAGTGGCGGGACAGGGGGCACCTACGAGCAGTACTTC. Protein product: CASSGGTGGTYEQYF.

In its sample, this clone was seen a few times. V is TRBV6-6 and J is TRBJ1-1, with D possibly TRBD1 on 6 matching bases. Germline V gene data show CDR1 as MNHNY and CDR2 as SVGAGI (reference sequence). This CDR3 region has 14 residues. V was shortened by 4 bases and J by 4 bases, with 13 bases between the two germline ends. The CDR3 region has the DNA TGTGCCAGCAGTTTAGGGGGGGATGGCACTGAAGCTTTCTTT. Translating gives CASSLGGDGTEAFF.

This clone was recorded a few times. V and J are TRBV30 and TRBJ1-4; the D is unclear. The CDR3 length is 12 residues. Germline CDR1 and CDR2: GTSNPN and SVGIG (reference sequence). Trimming removed 5 bases at V and 6 bases at J, with 10 bases between. CDR3 coding DNA: TGTGCCTGGTCCTACGGGGATGAAAAACTGTTTTTT. This codes for CAWSYGDEKLFF.

The chain links TRBV7-2 to TRBJ2-7, with D hard to call. The germline V and J ends were trimmed by 6 bases and 3 bases, with 6 bases remaining between them. The CDR3 sequence is 11 residues long. Looked up from germline, CDR1 is SGHTA and CDR2 is FQGNSA. CDR3 in amino acids: CASSENYEQYF. CDR3 bases: TGTGCCAGCAGTGAAAACTACGAGCAGTACTTC.

V and J are TRBV13 and TRBJ1-1; 7 nucleotides align to TRBD1. Per germline, CDR1 PRHDT and CDR2 FYEKMQ (reference sequence). Trimming at V came to 5 bases and at J to 0 bases, leaving 6 bases not matched to a gene. This CDR3 is 15 amino acids long. In nucleotides, the CDR3 is TGTGCCAGCAGCGCTGGGACAGCGTTGAACACTGAAGCTTTCTTT. It translates to CASSAGTALNTEAFF.